These 30 T cell receptor beta chains came from one sample sequenced in a study of shared clonotypes between healthy human individuals. TCRdb keeps only in-frame clones here, not all; method: immunoSEQ multiplex PCR. There are over a million clones in the sample; 96% occur only once, and roughly 1.2% lies in the top ten. What was sequenced was naive CD4+ T cells sorted from blood. The sample's subset: CD45RA+ positively selected. The receptors come from a young man in good health.

This chain joins TRBV19 and TRBJ2-7, with D possibly TRBD2 on 6 matching bases. CDR1 is LNHDA and CDR2 is SQIVND in the germline V gene (reference sequence). The CDR3 runs 12 residues. The CDR3 spells CATTSLSYEQYF. The CDR3 region has the DNA TGTGCGACCACTAGCCTCTCCTACGAGCAGTACTTC.

The chain joins TRBV27 to TRBJ2-1; 12 bases agree with TRBD2. The CDR3 is 20 amino acids. V shed 2 bases and J 0 bases; nucleotides not matched to a gene: 11. Germline loops: CDR1 MNHEY, CDR2 SMNVEV (reference sequence). This CDR3 reads CASSLTTPSGRAFSYNEQFF. The CDR3 DNA follows: TGTGCCAGCAGTTTAACCACCCCTAGCGGGAGGGCTTTCTCCTACAATGAGCAGTTCTTC.

The rearrangement joins TRBV5-1 to TRBJ2-1; the D gene could be TRBD1 or TRBD2 (5 bases each). This CDR3 contains 14 residues. Trimming removed 7 bases at V and 1 base at J, with 12 bases between. The germline CDR1 and CDR2 sequences are SGHRS and YFSETQ. CDR3 sequence reads: CASALGVSYNEQFF. The CDR3 DNA follows: TGCGCCAGCGCACTGGGGGTATCCTACAATGAGCAGTTCTTC.

The gene calls are TRBV6-5 and TRBJ2-7; D is ambiguous. CDR1 MNHEY and CDR2 SVGAGI come from the germline V gene. The CDR3 totals 14 residues. V was cut by 6 bases and J by 0 bases, with 12 bases left in between. CDR3 amino acids: CASRRARSSYEQYF. The CDR3, as DNA: TGTGCCAGCAGAAGGGCCAGGAGCTCCTACGAGCAGTACTTC.

V usage is TRBV15 and J usage is TRBJ1-1; D is unresolved. CDR3 length equals 13 residues. Germline CDR1 is LNHNV and CDR2 is YYDKDF (reference sequence). The V end was cut by 6 bases, the J end by 2 bases, with 10 bases between. The CDR3 DNA follows: TGTGCCACCAGATACGACGGAAACACTGAAGCTTTCTTT. It yields the protein CATRYDGNTEAFF.

As concerns this clone: The sample contains more than one DNA sequence encoding this CDR3. The chain joins TRBV7-3 to TRBJ2-7; D not resolved. Germline V gives CDR1 SGHTA, CDR2 FQGTGA. Trimming took off 1 base at V and 2 bases at J, with 9 bases between the two ends. This CDR3 is built from 14 residues. The CDR3 here is CASSLRDGPYEQYF. CDR3 coding DNA: TGTGCCAGCAGCTTAAGGGATGGGCCCTACGAGCAGTACTTC. Looking up the rest from reference TRBV7-3 and TRBJ2-7 gives the full variable domain: GAGVSQTPSNKVTEKGKYVELRCDPISGHTALYWYRQSLGQGPEFLIYFQGTGAADDSGLPNDRFFAVRPEGSVSTLKIQRTERGDSAVYLCASSLRDGPYEQYFGPGTRLTVT.

This chain links TRBV2 with TRBJ2-7; 9 nucleotides match TRBD1. V was clipped by 7 bases and J by 6 bases; unmatched bases: 13. Germline values: CDR1 SNHLY, CDR2 FYNNEI. The CDR3 contains 15 residues. The chain's CDR3 is CASTATGTGKGEQYF. CDR3 nucleotides: TGTGCCAGCACCGCCACTGGGACAGGGAAGGGCGAGCAGTACTTC.

Only one count was recorded for this clone. The CDR3 nucleotides are TGTGCCAGCAGTCCAGATAGCGGGTGGGGTTCCTACGAGCAGTACTTC. It codes for CASSPDSGWGSYEQYF. The chain joins TRBV6-9 to TRBJ2-7, with TRBD2 identical over 7 bases. The CDR3 is made up of 16 amino acids. Germline V gene data show CDR1 as MNHGY and CDR2 as SVAAGI. The J segment lost 1 base and the V segment lost 5 bases, leaving 11 bases of the junction unmatched.

This chain uses TRBV11-2 with TRBJ1-2; 7 bases map to TRBD1. The germline V gene has CDR1 SGHAT and CDR2 FQNNGV. This CDR3 region has 16 residues. Trimming at V came to 2 bases and at J to 2 bases, leaving 8 bases not matched to a gene. The CDR3 bases are TGTGCCAGCAGCTTAACCCACATGACAGGGAACTATGGCTACACCTTC. It encodes CASSLTHMTGNYGYTF.

This clone was recorded only once. V usage is TRBV4-1 and J usage is TRBJ2-3; D is unresolved. Germline V gene lookup returns CDR1 MGHRA and CDR2 YSYEKL. Trimming pared 4 bases from V and 2 bases from J, leaving 4 bases between. CDR3 length equals 12 residues. In DNA form, the CDR3 reads TGCGCCAGCAGCCCCCACACAGATACGCAGTATTTT. Translated: CASSPHTDTQYF.

This clone was seen just once. The rearrangement uses TRBV5-1 and TRBJ2-1; TRBD2 matches at 10 bases. The germline gives CDR1 SGHRS, CDR2 YFSETQ. The J segment lost 8 bases and the V segment lost 0 bases, leaving 5 bases of the junction unmatched. This CDR3 has 15 residues. The CDR3 is CASSLASGSSYEQFF. CDR3 in DNA: TGCGCCAGCAGCTTGGCTAGCGGGAGTTCGTATGAGCAGTTCTTC. Complete variable domain (other parts from reference TRBV5-1 and TRBJ2-1): KAGVTQTPRYLIKTRGQQVTLSCSPISGHRSVSWYQQTPGQGLQFLFEYFSETQRNKGNFPGRFSGRQFSNSRSEMNVSTLELGDSALYLCASSLASGSSYEQFFGPGTRLTVL.

The chain joins TRBV7-9 to TRBJ2-4; no clear D. Looked up from germline, CDR1 is SEHNR and CDR2 is FQNEAQ (reference sequence). This CDR3 is built from 15 residues. With 4 bases removed from V and 3 bases from J, the gap between germline ends came to 13 bases. The CDR3 is CASSSALRDKNIQYF. The CDR3, as DNA: TGTGCCAGCAGCTCGGCACTCAGAGACAAAAACATTCAGTACTTC.

The V call is TRBV6-1, the J call TRBJ2-7; 7 bases agree with TRBD2. CDR1 and CDR2 (germline): MNHNS, SASEGT. V was clipped by 3 bases and J by 3 bases; unmatched bases: 5. The CDR3 loop spans 14 amino acids. The CDR3 region is CASSEGGSGYEQYF. The CDR3 coding sequence is TGTGCCAGCAGTGAGGGAGGGTCAGGCTACGAGCAGTACTTC.

To note about this clone: Other DNA variants within this sample encode the same CDR3. V and J are TRBV6-5 and TRBJ2-7; D is perhaps TRBD1 (5 bases). Germline CDR1 reads MNHEY; CDR2 reads SVGAGI. V dropped 0 bases and J dropped 4 bases, with 13 bases sitting between them. The CDR3 has 15 amino acids. The DNA for the CDR3 is TGTGCCAGCAGTTACTCGGGGCAGGGCGTTTACGAGCAGTACTTC. It translates to CASSYSGQGVYEQYF.

The chain links TRBV9 to TRBJ2-1; TRBD2 matches at 11 bases. This CDR3 is 18 amino acids long. V lost 3 bases to trimming and J lost 8 bases; unmatched junction nucleotides: 16. The germline V gene encodes CDR1 SGDLS and CDR2 YYNGEE. The CDR3 sequence is CASSATLSGRANGDEQFF. The DNA for the CDR3 is TGTGCCAGCAGCGCCACGCTTAGCGGGAGGGCCAATGGGGATGAGCAGTTCTTC.

The table lists this clone with a count of one. V usage is TRBV30 and J usage is TRBJ2-7, with 7 bases identical to TRBD1. The CDR3 length is 19 residues. V gave up 3 bases and J gave up 2 bases; unmatched junction bases: 22. The V gene's germline CDR1 is GTSNPN and CDR2 SVGIG (reference sequence). This CDR3 reads CAWSRNPGVGQGVTYEQYF. The CDR3 DNA reads TGTGCCTGGAGCAGGAACCCAGGGGTGGGGCAGGGGGTTACCTACGAGCAGTACTTC.

This chain uses TRBV28 with TRBJ2-5, with TRBD2 matching over 13 bases. Per germline, CDR1 MDHEN and CDR2 SYDVKM. With 10 bases clipped from V and 0 bases from J, the junction kept 8 bases outside the gene matches. The CDR3 consists of 16 residues. The CDR3 here is CATLSGTSGNQETQYF. Here the CDR3 DNA reads TGTGCCACATTATCCGGGACTAGCGGGAACCAAGAGACCCAGTACTTC. Looking up the rest from reference TRBV28 and TRBJ2-5 gives the full variable domain: DVKVTQSSRYLVKRTGEKVFLECVQDMDHENMFWYRQDPGLGLRLIYFSYDVKMKEKGDIPEGYSVSREKKERFSLILESASTNQTSMYLCATLSGTSGNQETQYFGPGTRLLVL.

The J gene is TRBJ1-5, the V gene TRBV6-4; no firm D call. The length of the CDR3 is 15 residues. Trimming stripped 6 bases from V and 5 bases from J, with 17 bases between. Germline CDR1 MRHNA, CDR2 SNTAGT. The CDR3, as DNA: TGTGCCAGCAGAAAAGGGCGGCTCTACTATCAGCCCCAGCATTTT. Translating gives CASRKGRLYYQPQHF.

The chain carries TRBV29-1 and TRBJ1-3; TRBD1 is a possible D gene (6 bases). This CDR3 is built from 14 residues. The germline CDR1 and CDR2 sequences are SQVTM and ANQGSEA. Trimming removed 4 bases from V and 0 bases from J, with 10 bases in between. The CDR3: CSVGGHHSGNTIYF. CDR3 sequence (DNA): TGCAGCGTTGGGGGACACCACTCTGGAAACACCATATATTTT.

This clone was observed a handful of times. The chain uses TRBV7-6 and TRBJ2-3, with D possibly TRBD2 on 5 matching bases. Trimming took off 4 bases at V and 9 bases at J, with 14 bases between the two ends. The CDR3 loop spans 13 amino acids. Germline CDR1 SGHVS, CDR2 FNYEAQ. The CDR3 loop is CASSYKEAVTQYF. The CDR3 DNA sequence: TGTGCCAGCAGCTATAAGGAGGCAGTGACGCAGTATTTT. Based on the CDR3 plus reference TRBV7-6 and TRBJ2-3, the full variable domain is GAGVSQSPRYKVTKRGQDVALRCDPISGHVSLYWYRQALGQGPEFLTYFNYEAQQDKSGLPNDRFSAERPEGSISTLTIQRTEQRDSAMYRCASSYKEAVTQYFGPGTRLTVL.

This chain links TRBV10-3 with TRBJ2-7; D is unresolved. Germline CDR1 ENHRY, CDR2 SYGVKD. V was cut by 4 bases and J by 3 bases, with 19 bases left in between. The length of the CDR3 is 16 residues. The chain's CDR3 is CAISVHADGPFYEQYF. DNA for the CDR3: TGTGCCATCAGTGTGCATGCGGACGGCCCCTTCTACGAGCAGTACTTC.

This clone was detected once. Other DNA sequences within the sample encode an identical CDR3. The CDR3 protein is CAWSVRGGTEAFF. For the CDR3, the DNA is TGTGCCTGGAGTGTAAGGGGAGGCACTGAAGCTTTCTTT. The chain joins TRBV30 to TRBJ1-1; D possibly corresponds to TRBD1 (5 bases). The CDR3 runs 13 residues. Trimming left V 0 bases short and J 4 bases short, with 9 bases between. Germline V gene lookup returns CDR1 GTSNPN and CDR2 SVGIG (reference sequence).

In its sample, this clone was seen once. This rearrangement joins TRBV5-5 to TRBJ2-6; D is uncertain. V gave up 4 bases and J gave up 1 base, with 9 bases separating them. CDR3 length: 15 amino acids. Germline loops: CDR1 SGHKS, CDR2 YYEKEE (reference sequence). CDR3 nucleotides: TGTGCCAGCAGCCCCCTGACTTCTGGGGCCAACGTCCTGACTTTC. Translating it yields CASSPLTSGANVLTF.

The chain combines TRBV18 with TRBJ2-7; a weak D match, TRBD2 (6 bases). The V gene's germline CDR1 is KGHSH and CDR2 LQKENI. Between the trimmed V and J ends, which lost 5 bases and 6 bases, there was a span of 11 bases. The CDR3 is made up of 12 amino acids. CDR3 region: CASSAGSGEQYF. The CDR3 DNA sequence: TGTGCCAGCTCAGCGGGATCCGGCGAGCAGTACTTC. Together with reference TRBV18 and TRBJ2-7, the CDR3 gives the full variable domain: NAGVMQNPRHLVRRRGQEARLRCSPMKGHSHVYWYRQLPEEGLKFMVYLQKENIIDESGMPKERFSAEFPKEGPSILRIQQVVRGDSAAYFCASSAGSGEQYFGPGTRLTVT.

The chain has TRBV27 and TRBJ2-7, with 10 bases that match TRBD2. The CDR3 runs to 13 residues. Trimming removed 6 bases from V and 5 bases from J; junction bases left unmatched: 4. Looked up from germline, CDR1 is MNHEY and CDR2 is SMNVEV (reference sequence). DNA for the CDR3: TGTGCCAGCAGACCTAGCGGGAGCCACGAGCAGTACTTC. Its translation: CASRPSGSHEQYF.

V is TRBV29-1 and J is TRBJ2-5; no clear D gene. V lost 1 base and J lost 7, with 7 bases in between. Germline V gene data show CDR1 as SQVTM and CDR2 as ANQGSEA. This CDR3 has 11 amino acids. Written as DNA, the CDR3 is TGCAGCGTTGAAGTCGGCGGGACCCAGTACTTC. Translated, it gives CSVEVGGTQYF.

The chain recombines TRBV10-3 with TRBJ2-3, with D perhaps matching TRBD1 (6 bases). Germline assignment: CDR1 ENHRY and CDR2 SYGVKD. This CDR3 contains 12 residues. V was clipped by 5 bases and J by 6 bases, with 9 bases between them. The CDR3 protein is CAISKRGDTQYF. CDR3 in DNA: TGTGCCATCAGTAAGAGGGGGGATACGCAGTATTTT.

The chain carries TRBV6-5 and TRBJ1-1; tentatively, D is TRBD1 (5 bases). V was trimmed by 2 bases and J by 4 bases, leaving 14 bases between them. CDR1 is MNHEY, CDR2 SVGAGI, per germline. The length of the CDR3 is 15 residues. CDR3 bases: TGTGCCAGCAGTTACGGGACTCTTGAAGGCACTGAAGCTTTCTTT. Its protein is CASSYGTLEGTEAFF.

The chain couples TRBV30 to TRBJ2-1; D ambiguous. CDR1 is GTSNPN, CDR2 SVGIG, per germline (reference sequence). V was shortened by 8 bases and J by 2 bases, with 13 bases between the two germline ends. The CDR3 has 13 amino acids. The DNA of the CDR3 is TGTGCCCGAACCCGTGGAACCTACAATGAGCAGTTCTTC. Amino acid sequence: CARTRGTYNEQFF. The whole variable domain, remainder taken from reference TRBV30 and TRBJ2-1, is SQTIHQWPATLVQPVGSPLSLECTVEGTSNPNLYWYRQAAGRGLQLLFYSVGIGQISSEVPQNLSASRPQDRQFILSSKKLLLSDSGFYLCARTRGTYNEQFFGPGTRLTVL.

The chain links TRBV28 to TRBJ2-6; the D is unclear. This CDR3 has 15 residues. V lost 6 bases and J 2 bases, leaving 11 bases between the germline ends. Germline CDR1 and CDR2: MDHEN and SYDVKM. The CDR3 protein is CASRTDLPGANVLTF. CDR3 DNA sequence: TGTGCCAGCAGAACCGACTTACCTGGGGCCAACGTCCTGACTTTC.